The clone carrying this T cell receptor (beta chain) was counted only a few times. What it binds is not known. RNA transcripts served as the template for amplifying TCR beta CDR3 regions. Researchers ran a first-round RT-PCR on the TCR CDR3 using the HTBI primer set. Via MiXCR, TCRdb re-called the multiplex PCR reads, giving one row per CDR3 protein. The repertoire has about 260,000 distinct CDR3 sequences, less than 20% of them found once; the top ten carry approximately 30%. This entry comes from a study of T cells in Graves' hyperthyroidism and ophthalmopathy. Study results and limitations: The model predicted ophthalmopathy a median approximately 6.3 months before onset.

Criteria for exclusion of patients were uncontrolled infection, other autoimmune disease, pregnancy or lactation. The PBMCs studied were ones that came from roughly 9.1 ml fresh peripheral blood. This CDR3 comprises 14 residues. The germline V gene has CDR1 LNHDA and CDR2 SQIVND (reference sequence). Trimming took off 3 bases at V and 7 bases at J, with 10 bases between the two ends. The origin of this receptor is a woman aged 18-29 years with Graves' ophthalmopathy. The V call is TRBV19, the J call TRBJ1-6, with D possibly being TRBD1 (5 bases). The specimen was blood. The CDR3 DNA is TGTGCCAGTAGTATTGTACAGGAGAATTCACCCCTCCACTTT. It specifies CASSIVQENSPLHF.